This T cell receptor (beta chain) derives from a study of blood T cell repertoires in COVID-19. Study-wide background: The origin of the acute and convalescent COVID-19 samples was the United States, Italy and Spain. The analysed material was cDNA or gDNA that came from T cells, B-cell-depleted T cells, or PBMCs.

Germline V gene sequence: CDR1 SGHVS, CDR2 FQNEAQ. The CDR3 loop spans 13 amino acids. The ends lost 4 bases at V and 3 bases at J; junction bases unmatched: 2. As processed by the authors: Estimated nucleated cell counts came from reference gene primer amplification. Assay: immunoSEQ multiplex PCR; the TCRdb copy retains only in-frame clones and omits some. That table gives V, J and clone size, and the DNA gave D and trimming. The table shows roughly 180,000 clones, with roughly 76% occurring only once. This clone has a handful of counts. The sequence was obtained from a woman aged 40-49 years with COVID-19, enrolled during active disease. The V and J genes are TRBV7-8 and TRBJ1-1, with 7 bases fitting TRBD1. The specimen sequenced was peripheral blood. CDR3 in DNA: TGTGCCAGCAGCTCAGGGGGGTACACTGAAGCTTTCTTT. As protein: CASSSGGYTEAFF.